A single sample is the source of the 3 T cell receptor beta chains below, sequenced in a study of identical twins (dated by TCRdb to the mid-2010s). The library was made by 5' RACE. Sequencing took place on an Illumina HiSeq 2000. TCRdb reprocessed the public reads (quality trimming at Q25 with fastp, clone calling with MiXCR) and kept in-frame beta chains. A single entry per CDR3 protein holds the most common genes and DNA from its merged rows. The sample table holds approximately 410,000 distinct CDR3 sequences, of which around 18% were seen once. Around 12% of the sample lies in the top ten. The specimen sequenced was naive T cells sorted from blood. The sample's cell subset or site label is to be understood as: cells isolated with a human naive T-cell isolation kit. Every receptor here comes from a man in his fifties or sixties in good health.

This clonotype was seen at least ten times. The chain recombines TRBV20-1 with TRBJ2-4; 10 bases map to TRBD2. V lost 3 bases and J lost 0; bases outside the gene matches: 5. CDR1 DFQATT and CDR2 SNEGSKA come from the germline V gene (reference sequence). The CDR3 contains 16 residues. The DNA for the CDR3 is TGCAGTGCTAGTTGGCTAGCGGGAGAAGCCAAAAACATTCAGTACTTC. It translates to CSASWLAGEAKNIQYF.

This clonotype was seen a few times. The chain couples TRBV28 to TRBJ2-1; 12 bases line up with TRBD2. The CDR3 has 14 amino acids. With 3 bases clipped from V and 14 bases from J, the junction kept 8 bases outside the gene matches. Per germline, CDR1 MDHEN and CDR2 SYDVKM. The CDR3 region has the DNA TGTGCCAGCAGTTTCAACCGACTAGCGGGGGTAGAGTTCTTC. It encodes CASSFNRLAGVEFF.

This clonotype showed up just a few times. J is TRBJ2-5 and V is TRBV4-2; D remains unclear. V was cut by 1 base and J by 4 bases, with 13 bases left in between. Germline CDR1 and CDR2: LGHNA and YNFKEQ. The CDR3 runs 15 residues. In DNA form, the CDR3 reads TGTGCCAGCAGCCAAGGATTTGGCGGAGCAGAGACCCAGTACTTC. It yields the protein CASSQGFGGAETQYF.